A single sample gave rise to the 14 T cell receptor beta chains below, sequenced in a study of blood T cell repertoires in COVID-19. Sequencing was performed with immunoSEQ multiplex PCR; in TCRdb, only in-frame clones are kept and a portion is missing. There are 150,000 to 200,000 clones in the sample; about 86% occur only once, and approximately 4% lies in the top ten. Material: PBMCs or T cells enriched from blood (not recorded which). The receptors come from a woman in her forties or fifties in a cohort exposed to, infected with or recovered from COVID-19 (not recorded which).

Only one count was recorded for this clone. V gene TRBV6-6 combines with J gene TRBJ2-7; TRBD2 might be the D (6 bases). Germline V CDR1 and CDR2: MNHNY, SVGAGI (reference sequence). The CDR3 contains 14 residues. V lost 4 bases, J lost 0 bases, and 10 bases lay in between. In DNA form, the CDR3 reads TGTGCCAGCAGTTTTCAGGACTACTCCTACGAGCAGTACTTC. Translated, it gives CASSFQDYSYEQYF.

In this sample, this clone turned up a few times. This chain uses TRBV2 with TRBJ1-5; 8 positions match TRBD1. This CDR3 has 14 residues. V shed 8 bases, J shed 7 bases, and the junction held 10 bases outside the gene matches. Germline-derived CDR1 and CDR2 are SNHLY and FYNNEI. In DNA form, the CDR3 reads TGTGCCAGCGTACCGGACAGGGACAACCAGCCCCAGCATTTT. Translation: CASVPDRDNQPQHF.

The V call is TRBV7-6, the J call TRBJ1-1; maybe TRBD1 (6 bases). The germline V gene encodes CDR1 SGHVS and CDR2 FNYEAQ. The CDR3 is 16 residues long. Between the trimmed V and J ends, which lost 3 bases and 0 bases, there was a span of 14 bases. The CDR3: CASSLTQDSLNTEAFF. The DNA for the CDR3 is TGTGCCAGCAGCTTGACCCAGGACAGTCTGAACACTGAAGCTTTCTTT.

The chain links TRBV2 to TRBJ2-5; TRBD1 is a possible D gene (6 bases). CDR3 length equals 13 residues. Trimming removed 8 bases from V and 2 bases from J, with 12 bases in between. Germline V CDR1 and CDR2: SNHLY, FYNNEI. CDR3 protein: CASSGTRQETQYF. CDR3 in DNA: TGTGCCAGCTCGGGGACAAGGCAAGAGACCCAGTACTTC.

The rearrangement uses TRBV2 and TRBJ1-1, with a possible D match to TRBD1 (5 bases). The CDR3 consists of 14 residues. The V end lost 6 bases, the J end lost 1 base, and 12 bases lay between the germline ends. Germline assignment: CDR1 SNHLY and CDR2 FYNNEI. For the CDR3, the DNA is TGTGCCAGCAGAGGGGCCCTCAAGAACACTGAAGCTTTCTTT. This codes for CASRGALKNTEAFF.

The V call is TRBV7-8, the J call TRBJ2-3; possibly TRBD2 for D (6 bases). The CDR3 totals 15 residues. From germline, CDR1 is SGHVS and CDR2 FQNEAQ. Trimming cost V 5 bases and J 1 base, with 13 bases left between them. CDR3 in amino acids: CASSPPGGRTDTQYF. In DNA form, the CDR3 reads TGTGCCAGCAGCCCCCCCGGGGGACGCACAGATACGCAGTATTTT.

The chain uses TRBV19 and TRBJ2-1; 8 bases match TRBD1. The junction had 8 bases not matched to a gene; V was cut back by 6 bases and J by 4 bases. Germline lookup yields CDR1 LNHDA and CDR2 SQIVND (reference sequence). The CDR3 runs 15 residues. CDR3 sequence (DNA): TGTGCCAGTAGATACGACAGGGGTGCGTACAATGAGCAGTTCTTC. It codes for CASRYDRGAYNEQFF.

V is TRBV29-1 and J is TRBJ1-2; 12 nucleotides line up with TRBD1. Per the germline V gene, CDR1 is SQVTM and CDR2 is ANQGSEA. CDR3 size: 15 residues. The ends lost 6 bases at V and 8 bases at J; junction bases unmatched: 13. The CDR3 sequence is CSVGTGTGGGFGYTF. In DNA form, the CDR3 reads TGCAGCGTGGGGACCGGGACAGGGGGCGGGTTCGGCTACACCTTC.

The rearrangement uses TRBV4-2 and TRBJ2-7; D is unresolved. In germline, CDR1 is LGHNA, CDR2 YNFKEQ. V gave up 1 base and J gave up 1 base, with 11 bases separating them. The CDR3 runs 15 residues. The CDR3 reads CASSQGFGGSYEQYF. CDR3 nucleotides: TGTGCCAGCAGCCAAGGGTTCGGCGGTTCCTACGAGCAGTACTTC.

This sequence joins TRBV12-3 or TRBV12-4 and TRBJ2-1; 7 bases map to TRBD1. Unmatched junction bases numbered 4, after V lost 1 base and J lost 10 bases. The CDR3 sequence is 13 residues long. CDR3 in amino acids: CASSLGLGQEQFF. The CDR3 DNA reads TGTGCCAGCAGTTTAGGTTTGGGACAGGAGCAGTTCTTC.

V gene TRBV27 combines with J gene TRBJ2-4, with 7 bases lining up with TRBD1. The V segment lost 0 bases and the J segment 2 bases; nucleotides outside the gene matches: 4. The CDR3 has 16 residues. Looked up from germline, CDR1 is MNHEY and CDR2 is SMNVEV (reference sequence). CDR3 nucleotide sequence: TGTGCCAGCAGTTTATCACAGGGGTGGACCAAAAACATTCAGTACTTC. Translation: CASSLSQGWTKNIQYF.

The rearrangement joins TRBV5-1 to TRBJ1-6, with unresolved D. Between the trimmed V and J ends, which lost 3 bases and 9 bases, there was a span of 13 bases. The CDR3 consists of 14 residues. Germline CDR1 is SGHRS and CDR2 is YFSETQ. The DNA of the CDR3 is TGCGCCAGCAGCTATGCCCAGGATGGTTCACCCCTCCACTTT. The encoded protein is CASSYAQDGSPLHF. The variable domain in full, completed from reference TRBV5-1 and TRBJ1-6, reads KAGVTQTPRYLIKTRGQQVTLSCSPISGHRSVSWYQQTPGQGLQFLFEYFSETQRNKGNFPGRFSGRQFSNSRSEMNVSTLELGDSALYLCASSYAQDGSPLHFGNGTRLTVT.

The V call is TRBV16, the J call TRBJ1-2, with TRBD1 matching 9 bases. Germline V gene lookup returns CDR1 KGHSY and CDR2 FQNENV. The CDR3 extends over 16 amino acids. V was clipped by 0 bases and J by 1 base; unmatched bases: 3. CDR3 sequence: CASSQSGTGYNYGYTF. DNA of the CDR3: TGTGCCAGCAGCCAATCCGGGACAGGGTATAACTATGGCTACACCTTC.

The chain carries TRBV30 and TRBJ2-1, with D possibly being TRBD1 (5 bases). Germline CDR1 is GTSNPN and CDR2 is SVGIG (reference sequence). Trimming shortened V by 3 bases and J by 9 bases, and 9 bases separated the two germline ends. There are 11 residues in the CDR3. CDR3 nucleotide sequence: TGTGCCTGGAGCCAGGGCGGTGAGCAGTTCTTC. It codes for CAWSQGGEQFF.